This entry features one TCR beta chain sequence. Other DNA sequences from this sample encode an identical CDR3 as well. The source of the sample is a study of blood T cell repertoires in COVID-19. For the study at large: COVID-19 samples, acute and convalescent, were from the United States, Italy and Spain.

Sequencing used immunoSEQ multiplex PCR; TCRdb keeps in-frame clones, though not all of them. The sample yields around 70,000 clones, roughly nine tenths seen once. The CDR3 runs 14 residues. V lost 0 bases, J lost 3 bases, and 2 bases stayed unmatched. Germline loops: CDR1 SGHNT, CDR2 YYREEE (reference sequence). The genes are TRBV5-4 and TRBJ2-7; 8 bases are a match to TRBD1. The sequenced sample was peripheral blood. The receptor comes from a human donor in a cohort sampled during active COVID-19. The CDR3 DNA follows: TGTGCCAGCAGCTTGGGACAGGGGTTCTACGAGCAGTACTTC. This encodes CASSLGQGFYEQYF.